These 23 T cell receptor beta chains came from one sample sequenced in a study of brain T cells in children with intractable seizures. As to time point: blood from clinic visit 5 months post-surgery; TSC patient then seizure free. Using immunoSEQ multiplex PCR, the repertoire was profiled, and TCRdb retains in-frame clones only, with some absent. This repertoire shows 300,000 to 400,000 clones, approximately 93% found once; its top ten account for roughly 5.7%. The sample was peripheral blood, taken 4 to 5 months after surgery. These TCRs come from a boy younger than two with tuberous sclerosis and intractable seizures.

This clone was picked up a small number of times. The chain uses TRBV7-9 and TRBJ1-5; TRBD1 might be the D (6 bases). V was cut by 5 bases and J by 6 bases, with 14 bases left in between. Germline loops: CDR1 SEHNR, CDR2 FQNEAQ (reference sequence). The CDR3 extends over 14 amino acids. The CDR3 region is CASSPQGDGQPQHF. CDR3 nucleotide sequence: TGTGCCAGCAGCCCACAGGGTGATGGTCAGCCCCAGCATTTT.

V usage is TRBV18 and J usage is TRBJ2-5; 14 bases map to TRBD2. The ends lost 3 bases at V and 1 base at J; junction bases unmatched: 7. The CDR3 extends over 18 amino acids. From germline, CDR1 is KGHSH and CDR2 LQKENI. CDR3 region: CASSPRLAGGPSQETQYF. The CDR3 DNA reads TGTGCCAGCTCACCCCGACTAGCGGGGGGGCCTTCCCAAGAGACCCAGTACTTC.

The chain uses TRBV6-6 and TRBJ1-5; unclear D gene. Germline V gene lookup returns CDR1 MNHNY and CDR2 SVGAGI (reference sequence). V dropped 5 bases and J dropped 0 bases, with 14 bases sitting between them. This CDR3 has 16 residues. This CDR3 reads CASSRWRADSNQPQHF. DNA of the CDR3: TGTGCCAGCAGTCGATGGCGGGCGGATAGCAATCAGCCCCAGCATTTT.

The CDR3 DNA is TGTGCCAGTAGTATTGGCCCTTATGGGGACCACACCGGGGAGCTGTTTTTT. Translated: CASSIGPYGDHTGELFF. The gene calls are TRBV19 and TRBJ2-2; either TRBD1 or TRBD2 may supply D (5 bases each). Trimming cost V 3 bases and J 3 bases, with 17 bases left between them. Germline lookup yields CDR1 LNHDA and CDR2 SQIVND (reference sequence). CDR3 length equals 17 residues.

The gene calls are TRBV21-1 and TRBJ1-1; TRBD1 reflects the table's D call only, with no check against the DNA. TRBV21-1 is labeled a pseudogene. The CDR3 has 15 amino acids. The CDR3 loop is CASSKGEGPQGLAFF. The CDR3 DNA reads as TGTGCCAGCAGCAAAGGGGAAGGACCACAGGGGCTCGCTTTCTTT.

The chain recombines TRBV9 with TRBJ1-4; D is unresolved. V lost 3 bases and J 5 bases, leaving 11 bases between the germline ends. Germline V lookup: CDR1 SGDLS, CDR2 YYNGEE. The CDR3 is 14 amino acids. This CDR3 is CASSASGLNEKLFF. As DNA, the CDR3 is TGTGCCAGCAGCGCCTCAGGTCTGAATGAAAAACTGTTTTTT.

The chain carries TRBV19 and TRBJ1-5, with unresolved D. This CDR3 has 14 amino acids. V was pared by 1 base and J by 3 bases, with 7 bases between. The germline V gene encodes CDR1 LNHDA and CDR2 SQIVND (reference sequence). The CDR3 nucleotides are TGTGCCAGTAGTATAGCGGGGAACAATCAGCCCCAGCATTTT. Translating gives CASSIAGNNQPQHF.

The V call is TRBV9, the J call TRBJ1-4, with TRBD1 as a possible D gene (6 bases). Germline values: CDR1 SGDLS, CDR2 YYNGEE. The ends were cut back, 2 bases at V and 0 bases at J, with 11 bases in the middle. The CDR3 contains 16 residues. CDR3 residues: CASSVGASATNEKLFF. For the CDR3, the DNA is TGTGCCAGCAGCGTGGGGGCATCGGCAACTAATGAAAAACTGTTTTTT.

This chain links TRBV27 with TRBJ1-4, with 10 bases identical to TRBD1. V trimming: 3 bases; J trimming: 8 bases; junction bases outside the gene matches: 9. The CDR3 consists of 16 residues. Looked up from germline, CDR1 is MNHEY and CDR2 is SMNVEV (reference sequence). CDR3 DNA sequence: TGTGCCAGCAGTTTGGGGTGGGGGACAGGGGTCGAAAAACTGTTTTTT. It is translated as CASSLGWGTGVEKLFF.

The chain carries TRBV25-1 and TRBJ1-6, with D unresolved. Germline V CDR1 and CDR2: MGHDK, SYGVNS. Trimming left V 0 bases short and J 9 bases short, with 9 bases between. The CDR3 consists of 14 residues. The DNA for the CDR3 is TGTGCCAGCAGTGAATATGTACTCCCTTCACCCCTCCACTTT. Translating gives CASSEYVLPSPLHF.

This clone came up once. The rearrangement joins TRBV12-3 or TRBV12-4 to TRBJ1-6; D unclear. V shed 10 bases and J shed 7 bases, with 14 bases lying between them. The CDR3 spans 13 residues. The CDR3 here is CATTPILNSPLHF. For the CDR3, the DNA is TGTGCCACCACTCCAATTTTAAATTCACCCCTCCACTTT.

As to this clone: Other DNA sequences of this sample code for an identical CDR3. The chain has TRBV7-9 and TRBJ2-1; weak D call: TRBD1 (5 bases). Germline loops: CDR1 SEHNR, CDR2 FQNEAQ (reference sequence). The CDR3 spans 13 residues. Deletions cut 1 base from V and 4 bases from J, with 5 bases between. CDR3 amino acids: CASSLGQYNEQFF. The CDR3 nucleotides are TGTGCCAGCAGCTTAGGACAGTACAATGAGCAGTTCTTC.

The rearrangement joins TRBV7-8 to TRBJ2-5, with TRBD2 matching 16 bases. The CDR3 is made up of 21 amino acids. V shed 0 bases, J shed 1 base, and the junction held 11 bases outside the gene matches. Germline V gene sequence: CDR1 SGHVS, CDR2 FQNEAQ. CDR3 in DNA: TGTGCCAGCAGCTTAGCCCCAGGGACTAGCGGGAGGGCCTTAGTCCAAGAGACCCAGTACTTC. Amino acids: CASSLAPGTSGRALVQETQYF.

V gene TRBV29-1 combines with J gene TRBJ1-2, with D unresolved. This CDR3 comprises 13 residues. The germline V and J ends were trimmed by 4 bases and 2 bases, with 11 bases remaining between them. CDR1 is SQVTM, CDR2 ANQGSEA, per germline. CDR3 sequence: CSVVGHTNYGYTF. DNA of the CDR3: TGCAGCGTTGTGGGCCACACGAACTATGGCTACACCTTC.

Here the CDR3 DNA reads TGTGCCAGCAGCTTCCAAGCAGGGGCGGGGCGAGAGACCCAGTACTTC. Residues: CASSFQAGAGRETQYF. The rearrangement uses TRBV11-3 and TRBJ2-5, with D perhaps given as TRBD1 or TRBD2 (6 bases each). The length of the CDR3 is 16 residues. Germline values: CDR1 SGHNT, CDR2 YENEEA. V lost 3 bases, J lost 4 bases, and 18 bases lay in between.

This chain uses TRBV7-9 with TRBJ2-5; TRBD1 matches 7 bases. Per the germline V gene, CDR1 is SEHNR and CDR2 is FQNEAQ (reference sequence). The CDR3 consists of 16 residues. The trim removed 4 bases at V and 1 base at J, leaving 9 bases unmatched. The CDR3 nucleotides are TGTGCCAGCAGCTCCCGGGACAGTCTGAGCCAAGAGACCCAGTACTTC. Its protein product is CASSSRDSLSQETQYF.

This chain joins TRBV28 and TRBJ1-5; 8 bases line up with TRBD1. This CDR3 is 14 amino acids long. V was pared by 4 bases and J by 5 bases, with 4 bases of the junction left unmatched. CDR1 and CDR2 (germline): MDHEN, SYDVKM. The CDR3 reads CASSYDRGDQPQHF. The CDR3 DNA reads as TGTGCCAGCAGTTACGACAGGGGTGATCAGCCCCAGCATTTT.

The chain recombines TRBV6-5 with TRBJ1-5, with 7 bases aligning to TRBD1. CDR3 length: 15 amino acids. Germline V lookup: CDR1 MNHEY, CDR2 SVGAGI. V trimming: 4 bases; J trimming: 6 bases; junction bases outside the gene matches: 9. The CDR3: CASSWGESGGQPQHF. The CDR3 DNA reads as TGTGCCAGCAGTTGGGGTGAGTCAGGGGGTCAGCCCCAGCATTTT.

This chain uses TRBV13 with TRBJ2-7; 9 bases map to TRBD1. CDR1 is PRHDT, CDR2 FYEKMQ, per germline (reference sequence). This CDR3 is built from 14 residues. The ends lost 9 bases at V and 0 bases at J; junction bases unmatched: 6. Here the CDR3 DNA reads TGTGCCAGTCGTAAGACAGGGGGCTCCTACGAGCAGTACTTC. Its translation: CASRKTGGSYEQYF.

The genes are TRBV24-1 and TRBJ2-2; D might be TRBD1 (5 bases). The ends were cut back, 2 bases at V and 6 bases at J, with 15 bases in the middle. Germline loops: CDR1 KGHDR, CDR2 SFDVKD. The CDR3 consists of 16 residues. The DNA for the CDR3 is TGTGCCACCAGTGATTGGACACTCGCCTTACCCGGGGAGCTGTTTTTT. This encodes CATSDWTLALPGELFF.

The rearrangement links TRBV10-3 to TRBJ1-2; weak D call: TRBD1 (6 bases). Germline assignment: CDR1 ENHRY and CDR2 SYGVKD. Trimming left V 10 bases short and J 3 bases short, with 12 bases between. The CDR3 spans 12 residues. The chain's CDR3 is CASTQGDYGYTF. Written as DNA, the CDR3 is TGTGCCAGTACACAGGGCGACTATGGCTACACCTTC.

This CDR3 is CASSTGMNYGYTF. CDR3 DNA sequence: TGTGCCAGTAGTACAGGGATGAACTATGGCTACACCTTC. This chain uses TRBV19 with TRBJ1-2; possible D gene TRBD1, 5 bases. Germline assignment: CDR1 LNHDA and CDR2 SQIVND (reference sequence). CDR3 length: 13 amino acids. Trimming left V 4 bases short and J 2 bases short, with 8 bases between.

The chain carries TRBV7-8 and TRBJ1-2, with TRBD1 as a possible D gene (5 bases). The length of the CDR3 is 14 residues. From germline, CDR1 is SGHVS and CDR2 FQNEAQ. With 1 base removed from V and 6 bases from J, the gap between germline ends came to 12 bases. The CDR3 DNA follows: TGTGCCAGCAGCTTAGTTGCAGGGACCCATGGCTACACCTTC. The encoded protein is CASSLVAGTHGYTF.